A selection of T cell receptor beta chains follows, all from one sample in a study of OX40 agonist ivuxolimab in advanced cancers. The data were produced by immunoSEQ multiplex PCR, yet TCRdb's version contains in-frame clones alone and is incomplete. The table includes about 64,000 clones, roughly nine tenths detected once. The sequences come from CD4+ or CD8+ T cells sorted from blood, collected in a trial of the OX40 agonist ivuxolimab. These TCRs come from an adult with an advanced solid tumor such as melanoma, head and neck, liver or kidney cancer. CDR3s include the opening cysteine and the closing phenylalanine or tryptophan. Fields, in order: J gene, clone size, D gene, V gene, CDR3 protein, CDR3 DNA. A D gene is named only where the DNA matches it firmly. Expanded clones get a size class; other rows say once, few or many, or leave the size out.

TRBJ2-2 | - | TRBD1 | TRBV7-6 | CASSLLQGATGELFF | TGTGCCAGCAGCTTACTTCAGGGGGCCACCGGGGAGCTGTTTTTT
TRBJ2-1 | - | - | TRBV5-4 | CASSSTREQFF | TGTGCCAGCAGCTCGACCAGGGAGCAGTTCTTC
TRBJ2-1 | - | TRBD2 | TRBV28 | CASRLHGAELTSGRDNEQFF | TGTGCCAGCAGGCTTCACGGGGCAGAATTGACTAGCGGGAGGGACAATGAGCAGTTCTTC
TRBJ2-3 | - | TRBD2 | TRBV2 | CASSSSSGSSTDTQYF | TGTGCCAGCAGTTCGTCTAGCGGTTCTAGCACAGATACGCAGTATTTT
TRBJ2-1 | - | - | TRBV6-6 | CASRPYRDFSYNEQFF | TGTGCCAGCAGGCCCTACCGGGACTTTTCCTACAATGAGCAGTTCTTC
TRBJ2-1 | - | TRBD2 | TRBV10-3 | CAIRGLGGVDEQFF | TGTGCCATCAGGGGACTAGGAGGGGTCGATGAGCAGTTCTTC
TRBJ1-2 | few | - | TRBV14 | CASSHLPGTHTF | TGTGCCAGCAGCCACCTCCCCGGGACACACACCTTC
TRBJ1-2 | - | TRBD1 | TRBV5-5 | CASSFDRAENGYTF | TGTGCCAGCAGTTTTGACAGGGCTGAAAATGGCTACACCTTC
TRBJ1-5 | few | - | TRBV10-3 | CAISESNQPQHF | TGTGCCATCAGTGAGTCGAATCAGCCCCAGCATTTT
TRBJ1-5 | - | TRBD1 | TRBV4-2 | CASSRGQGQQPQHF | TGTGCCAGCAGCCGCGGACAGGGGCAACAGCCCCAGCATTTT
TRBJ2-6 | - | - | TRBV29-1 | CSVVGVAGANVLTF | TGCAGCGTTGTCGGGGTTGCTGGGGCCAACGTCCTGACTTTC
TRBJ1-1 | - | - | TRBV5-1 | CASSAGQNTEAFF | TGCGCCAGCAGCGCGGGACAGAACACTGAAGCTTTCTTT
TRBJ1-3 | - | - | TRBV6-5 | CASSARGLRGNTIYF | TGTGCCAGCAGTGCCCGGGGGCTAAGAGGAAACACCATATATTTT
TRBJ2-7 | - | TRBD1 | TRBV5-6 | CASSPGTGGNFGYEQYF | TGTGCCAGCAGCCCAGGGACAGGGGGAAATTTTGGCTACGAGCAGTACTTC
TRBJ2-3 | few | TRBD2 | TRBV7-6 | CASSLKALAGGPPDTQYF | TGTGCCAGCAGCTTAAAAGCTCTAGCGGGAGGGCCGCCAGATACGCAGTATTTT
TRBJ1-2 | - | - | TRBV28 | CASSSGGTIYGYTF | TGTGCCAGCAGTTCCGGAGGGACTATCTATGGCTACACCTTC
TRBJ2-2 | - | - | TRBV25-1 | CASSYTGELFF | TGTGCCAGCAGTTACACCGGGGAGCTGTTTTTT
TRBJ1-5 | - | TRBD1 | TRBV23-1 | CASTPGNQDRGNQPQHF | TGCGCCAGCACCCCGGGGAATCAGGACAGGGGGAATCAGCCCCAGCATTTT
TRBJ1-3 | - | - | TRBV11-2 | CASSFPKGGADGNTIYF | TGTGCCAGCAGCTTCCCCAAGGGGGGGGCGGATGGAAACACCATATATTTT
TRBJ2-7 | - | TRBD1 | TRBV9 | CASSVGTGSFYEQYF | TGTGCCAGCAGCGTCGGGACAGGGTCCTTCTACGAGCAGTACTTC
TRBJ2-3 | - | TRBD1 | TRBV5-1 | CASSLDRQGPSTDTQYF | TGCGCCAGCAGCTTGGACCGACAGGGCCCTAGCACAGATACGCAGTATTTT
TRBJ2-6 | once | - | TRBV29-1 | CSVGGAEGANVLTF | TGCAGCGTTGGAGGGGCGGAGGGGGCCAACGTCCTGACTTTC
TRBJ2-2 | - | TRBD1 | TRBV30 | CAWSVPGRGRSGELFF | TGTGCCTGGAGTGTACCGGGCAGGGGGCGTTCCGGGGAGCTGTTTTTT
TRBJ1-2 | - | - | TRBV21-1 | CASSPGGARGYTF | TGTGCCAGCAGCCCCGGGGGGGCGCGGGGCTACACCTTT
TRBJ1-2 | - | - | TRBV27 | CASRRVNNYGYTF | TGTGCCAGCAGAAGAGTGAATAACTATGGCTACACCTTC
TRBJ2-3 | - | - | TRBV7-3 | CASSFAGSDTQYF | TGTGCCAGCAGCTTTGCGGGGTCAGATACGCAGTATTTT
TRBJ2-7 | - | - | TRBV20-1 | CSAVAANEQYF | TGCAGTGCCGTCGCGGCAAACGAGCAGTACTTC
TRBJ1-1 | once | - | TRBV20-1 | CSPVEDEAFF | TGCAGTCCGGTCGAAGACGAAGCTTTCTTT
TRBJ2-7 | - | TRBD1 | TRBV10-1 | CASSLTGDYEQYF | TGCGCCAGCAGCTTGACAGGGGACTACGAGCAGTACTTC
TRBJ2-5 | - | - | TRBV2 | CASSEAGETQYF | TGTGCCAGCAGTGAAGCGGGGGAGACCCAGTACTTC
TRBJ2-2 | once | TRBD2 | TRBV9 | CASSALIAGGSGELFF | TGTGCCAGCAGCGCCCTAATTGCGGGAGGGTCCGGGGAGCTGTTTTTT
TRBJ1-1 | - | - | TRBV6-6 | CASSYDRTNTEAFF | TGTGCCAGCAGTTACGACAGGACCAACACTGAAGCTTTCTTT
TRBJ2-3 | - | - | TRBV5-1 | CASSLEGGTDTQYF | TGCGCCAGCAGCTTGGAGGGGGGCACAGATACGCAGTATTTT
TRBJ1-2 | - | - | TRBV5-1 | CASSSVPGGYTF | TGCGCCAGCAGCTCGGTCCCGGGGGGCTACACCTTC
TRBJ2-1 | - | TRBD2 | TRBV6-6 | CASTREGSYNEQFF | TGTGCCAGCACGCGGGAGGGCTCCTACAATGAGCAGTTCTTC
TRBJ2-7 | few | - | TRBV7-8 | CASSSYYEQYF | TGTGCCAGCAGCTCCTATTACGAGCAGTACTTC
TRBJ1-5 | few | TRBD1 | TRBV19 | CASSIAGQGNQPQHF | TGTGCCAGTAGTATAGCGGGACAGGGGAATCAGCCCCAGCATTTT
TRBJ2-1 | - | TRBD2 | TRBV9 | CASSVTAGADEQFF | TGTGCCAGCAGCGTCACAGCGGGAGCCGATGAGCAGTTCTTC
TRBJ1-2 | - | TRBD1 | TRBV29-1 | CSVSGTGNGYTF | TGCAGCGTTTCCGGGACAGGGAATGGCTACACCTTC
TRBJ2-1 | - | - | TRBV6-1 | CASSPGSRTSFF | TGTGCCAGCAGCCCCGGAAGCAGGACTTCGTTCTTC